The present TCR beta chain was sequenced within a study of T cell responses to AZD1222 COVID-19 vaccine. Across the whole study: Investigators merged groups given second doses at roughly 4 or roughly 12 weeks. Whole-study findings and limits: Close to half of spike-specific TCRs reportedly recognize unmutated variant regions. Recipients of two AZD1222 doses showed rising Spike-specific TCR breadth and depth.

Note on this clone: Antigen: not known.

Profiled with immunoSEQ multiplex PCR; TCRdb holds only in-frame clones, not every one. The repertoire holds some 120,000 clones, with 88% as singletons. Germline V gives CDR1 ENHRY, CDR2 SYGVKD. V lost 10 bases and J 3 bases, leaving 13 bases between the germline ends. This CDR3 contains 13 residues. V usage is TRBV10-3 and J usage is TRBJ1-5, with D perhaps matching TRBD1 (6 bases). The specimen comprised peripheral blood, sampled on day 0 of AZD1222 vaccination. The receptor was isolated from an adult in good health. The CDR3 bases are TGTGCCAGTCAACAGGGTACCAATCAGCCCCAGCATTTT. It is translated as CASQQGTNQPQHF.